The clone carrying this TCR beta chain has only a few counts. These data come from a study of immune characterization of retroperitoneal liposarcoma. TCRdb re-called the PCR reads with MiXCR, one entry per CDR3 protein. The sample consists of over 3,000 distinct CDR3 sequences, 25% to 30% of them appearing once. Germline CDR1 is MNHNS and CDR2 is SASEGT. CDR3 length: 14 amino acids. J is TRBJ2-5 and V is TRBV6-1; tentatively, D is TRBD1 (5 bases). The better agreement between TRBJ2-7 and the DNA end casts doubt on the J call. Sequenced input: tumor tissue. The origin of this receptor is a female donor with retroperitoneal liposarcoma. The CDR3 protein is CASTQAPLMIEQYF. The CDR3 region has the DNA TGTGCCAGCACACAGGCCCCTCTAATGATCGAGCAGTACTTC.